The 26 T cell receptor beta chains listed next were all sequenced from one sample in a study of vaccination and CD4 T cells after COVID-19. Documented time point: late sampling 161 to 241 days after vaccination in a few convalescent patients. Specified treatment: roughly ten-day PBMC culture with coronavirus spike peptide pools or control peptides (ViraFEST assay). The Oncomine TCR Beta short-read assay generated sequence data from the DNA of cultured CD4+ T cells. TCRdb reanalysed the PCR reads using MiXCR and keeps one entry per CDR3 protein. Found here are more than 20,000 distinct CDR3 sequences, approximately 30% of them singletons; the top ten hold approximately 10%. The antigens of these receptors remain unknown. Sequenced here: CD4+ T cells from blood, cultured in vitro, sampled about 7 months after SARS-CoV-2 vaccination. These TCRs come from a human donor who had recovered from COVID-19.

This clonotype was seen only a few times. The CDR3 protein is CSARGYRNTEAFF. CDR3 in DNA: TGCAGTGCTAGAGGATATAGGAACACTGAAGCTTTCTTT. This chain links TRBV20-1 with TRBJ1-1; the D is unclear. Germline assignment: CDR1 DFQATT and CDR2 SNEGSKA (reference sequence). Trimming cost V 1 base and J 1 base, with 7 bases left between them. The CDR3 has 13 amino acids.

The J gene is TRBJ2-7, the V gene TRBV7-8, with 8 positions matching TRBD2. CDR3 length equals 17 residues. Per germline, CDR1 SGHVS and CDR2 FQNEAQ. Trimming at V came to 1 base and at J to 3 bases, leaving 11 bases not matched to a gene. This chain's CDR3 is CASSLVGSAGESYEQYF. In nucleotides, the CDR3 is TGTGCCAGCAGCTTAGTTGGGTCAGCGGGAGAGAGCTACGAGCAGTACTTC.

A few counts support this clonotype. This chain uses TRBV2 with TRBJ1-1; D uncertain. The CDR3 runs to 12 residues. With 3 bases removed from V and 10 bases from J, the gap between germline ends came to 12 bases. CDR1 is SNHLY, CDR2 FYNNEI, per germline. CDR3: CASSESGVAAFF. CDR3 nucleotides: TGTGCCAGCAGTGAGTCGGGAGTAGCAGCTTTCTTT.

The rearrangement links TRBV6-4 to TRBJ2-7; the match to TRBD2 covers 7 bases. The trim removed 6 bases at V and 7 bases at J, leaving 18 bases unmatched. This CDR3 comprises 16 residues. CDR1 MRHNA and CDR2 SNTAGT come from the germline V gene. The CDR3 protein is CASRAPGGRTYNEQYF. The CDR3, as DNA: TGTGCCAGCAGGGCCCCGGGAGGAAGAACCTACAATGAGCAGTACTTC.

In its sample, this clonotype ranks as medium-sized. The V and J genes are TRBV20-1 and TRBJ1-1, with D maybe TRBD1 (6 bases). Germline-derived CDR1 and CDR2 are DFQATT and SNEGSKA (reference sequence). V was clipped by 2 bases and J by 2 bases, with 15 bases between them. This CDR3 contains 15 residues. CDR3 sequence reads: CSARIPGQRNTEAFF. DNA of the CDR3: TGCAGTGCTAGAATACCGGGACAAAGAAACACTGAAGCTTTCTTT.

CDR3 residues: CSARVWWVFTDTQYF. The CDR3 DNA sequence: TGCAGTGCTAGAGTGTGGTGGGTCTTCACAGATACGCAGTATTTT. This chain uses TRBV20-1 with TRBJ2-3; D gene uncertain. Germline V gene lookup returns CDR1 DFQATT and CDR2 SNEGSKA (reference sequence). This CDR3 has 15 amino acids. V lost 1 base and J 2 bases, leaving 13 bases between the germline ends.

The rearrangement joins TRBV19 to TRBJ1-2; D not resolved. Trimming shortened V by 6 bases and J by 8 bases, and 25 bases separated the two germline ends. The CDR3 loop spans 16 amino acids. Per germline, CDR1 LNHDA and CDR2 SQIVND (reference sequence). The CDR3 DNA follows: TGTGCCAGTAGCCCTTGGTCCTCCGGGAGATTTCGGGGCTACACCTTC. Encoded protein: CASSPWSSGRFRGYTF.

As regards this clonotype: A much larger clone differs by one base, so this may be a read error. The V gene is TRBV6-5, the J gene TRBJ2-7, with D possibly TRBD1 on 8 matching bases. This CDR3 is 16 amino acids long. CDR1 and CDR2 from the germline V gene are MNHEY and SVGAGI. V was trimmed by 2 bases and J by 4 bases, leaving 18 bases between them. CDR3 nucleotides: TGTGCCAGCAGTTACCAGGGGGCTAGCGGACCTTACGAGCAGTACTTC. It is translated as CASSYQGASGPYEQYF.

This chain uses TRBV20-1 with TRBJ2-1; the match to TRBD2 covers 14 bases. Germline values: CDR1 DFQATT, CDR2 SNEGSKA (reference sequence). V shed 3 bases, J shed 7 bases, and the junction held 5 bases outside the gene matches. CDR3 length equals 15 residues. The CDR3 loop reads CSARTSGRGGNEQFF. CDR3 DNA: TGCAGTGCTAGGACTAGCGGGAGGGGTGGTAATGAGCAGTTCTTC.

This clonotype was recorded a few times. The CDR3 region has the DNA TGTGCCATCAGGGAGGGACATAGGAACACTGAAGCTTTCTTT. Its protein is CAIREGHRNTEAFF. This rearrangement joins TRBV10-3 to TRBJ1-1; D is possibly TRBD1 (6 bases). Per germline, CDR1 ENHRY and CDR2 SYGVKD. This CDR3 is built from 14 residues. The V and J ends lost 6 bases and 1 base respectively, with 12 bases between them.

V and J are TRBV7-2 and TRBJ2-7; 8 nucleotides align to TRBD2. Trimming took 0 bases from V and 3 from J; bases not matched to a gene: 4. Per germline, CDR1 SGHTA and CDR2 FQGNSA. CDR3 length equals 15 residues. CDR3 sequence reads: CASSLALTSGYEQYF. The CDR3 DNA is TGTGCCAGCAGCTTAGCGCTCACTAGCGGCTACGAGCAGTACTTC.

This chain connects TRBV7-2 to TRBJ2-5, with 8 nucleotides matching TRBD1. This CDR3 spans 14 amino acids. J gave up 2 bases and V 5 bases, and 4 bases lay outside the gene matches. Looked up from germline, CDR1 is SGHTA and CDR2 is FQGNSA. The CDR3 nucleotides are TGTGCCAGCAGCCCAAACAGGGGGCAAGAGACCCAGTACTTC. It yields the protein CASSPNRGQETQYF.

This chain joins TRBV20-1 and TRBJ1-6, with D possibly being TRBD1 (6 bases). The V end was cut by 4 bases, the J end by 9 bases, with 19 bases between. This CDR3 is built from 15 residues. The germline CDR1 and CDR2 sequences are DFQATT and SNEGSKA (reference sequence). CDR3 sequence: CSATNRVQGGSPLHF. The CDR3 nucleotides read TGCAGTGCTACCAACAGGGTACAAGGAGGTTCACCCCTCCACTTT.

The V call is TRBV19, the J call TRBJ1-1; a possible D gene is TRBD1 (5 bases). CDR1 LNHDA and CDR2 SQIVND come from the germline V gene (reference sequence). The length of the CDR3 is 14 residues. The V end was cut by 4 bases, the J end by 6 bases, with 15 bases between. The chain's CDR3 is CASSTPWGGAEAFF. Here the CDR3 DNA reads TGTGCCAGTAGTACCCCTTGGGGGGGTGCTGAAGCTTTCTTT.

This clonotype was counted between two and nine times. The chain uses TRBV7-8 and TRBJ2-5; 7 positions match TRBD2. V trimming: 5 bases; J trimming: 9 bases; junction bases outside the gene matches: 21. In germline, CDR1 is SGHVS, CDR2 FQNEAQ. The CDR3 extends over 17 amino acids. CDR3 nucleotide sequence: TGTGCCAGCAGCCCGCTTCCTGGGGGGGGGATCCTAGGGTCCCAGTACTTC. Translated: CASSPLPGGGILGSQYF.

The gene calls are TRBV20-1 and TRBJ1-5; no definite D call. The CDR3 spans 13 residues. V was clipped by 3 bases and J by 0 bases, with 6 bases between them. Germline CDR1 reads DFQATT; CDR2 reads SNEGSKA (reference sequence). The CDR3 DNA reads as TGCAGTGCTAGTCGCAGTAGCAATCAGCCCCAGCATTTT. It yields the protein CSASRSSNQPQHF.

This chain joins TRBV18 and TRBJ2-7, with D maybe TRBD1 (6 bases). The CDR3 is made up of 17 amino acids. V was shortened by 5 bases and J by 2 bases, with 22 bases between the two germline ends. Per germline, CDR1 KGHSH and CDR2 LQKENI. Written as DNA, the CDR3 is TGTGCCAGCTCAGGGGGCACATTGGGCCGAAGCGCCTACGAGCAGTACTTC. Encoded protein: CASSGGTLGRSAYEQYF.

J is TRBJ2-7 and V is TRBV7-9; TRBD2 matches at 8 bases. Germline trimming cut 5 bases from V and 6 bases from J; bases unmatched to any gene: 9. The CDR3 is 14 amino acids. The germline CDR1 and CDR2 sequences are SEHNR and FQNEAQ (reference sequence). CDR3 nucleotide sequence: TGTGCCAGCAGCCGGACTAGCCGAATAGGCGAGCAGTACTTC. This gives the protein CASSRTSRIGEQYF.

This chain links TRBV11-3 with TRBJ1-6; 10 positions match TRBD1. The V and J ends lost 5 bases and 9 bases, in that order; junction bases with no gene match: 10. Germline assignment: CDR1 SGHNT and CDR2 YENEEA. The CDR3 extends over 16 amino acids. The CDR3: CASSKTGGSHSSPLHF. In nucleotides, the CDR3 is TGTGCCAGCAGCAAGACAGGGGGCTCGCATAGTTCACCCCTCCACTTT.

This rearrangement joins TRBV6-7 to TRBJ1-5; a possible D gene is TRBD1 (5 bases). TRBV6-7 is flagged as an ORF with uncertain function. The CDR3 extends over 16 amino acids. Trimming removed 6 bases from V and 1 base from J, with 16 bases in between. CDR3 protein: CASRGPGPPSNQPQHF. CDR3 DNA sequence: TGTGCCAGCAGGGGACCGGGACCCCCCAGCAATCAGCCCCAGCATTTT.

This chain connects TRBV20-1 to TRBJ2-5; 8 bases line up with TRBD2. CDR3 length: 13 amino acids. Germline CDR1 is DFQATT and CDR2 is SNEGSKA (reference sequence). Trimming at V came to 4 bases and at J to 5 bases, leaving 6 bases not matched to a gene. This CDR3 reads CSANGRGGETQYF. The CDR3 DNA follows: TGCAGTGCTAACGGGAGGGGTGGGGAGACCCAGTACTTC.

V usage is TRBV11-2 and J usage is TRBJ1-2; D may be TRBD1 (5 bases). The CDR3 is 14 residues long. Germline values: CDR1 SGHAT, CDR2 FQNNGV. V was cut by 1 base and J by 5 bases, with 11 bases left in between. This CDR3 reads CASSLGRDGYGYTF. In nucleotides, the CDR3 is TGTGCCAGCAGCTTAGGCCGGGACGGATATGGCTACACCTTC.

The V gene is TRBV24-1, the J gene TRBJ2-1; 8 nucleotides align to TRBD2. V lost 3 bases, J lost 3 bases, and 6 bases stayed unmatched. Germline V gene lookup returns CDR1 KGHDR and CDR2 SFDVKD. This CDR3 contains 16 residues. CDR3 sequence (DNA): TGTGCCACCAGTGATCAGAGCGGGAGTGGCTACAATGAGCAGTTCTTC. It is translated as CATSDQSGSGYNEQFF.

The chain carries TRBV5-1 and TRBJ1-2; TRBD1 matches 9 bases. Per germline, CDR1 SGHRS and CDR2 YFSETQ. The CDR3 totals 16 residues. V was clipped by 0 bases and J by 2 bases; unmatched bases: 5. In DNA, the CDR3 is TGCGCCAGCAGCTTGGCCCCACAGGGGGCCAACTATGGCTACACCTTC. It yields the protein CASSLAPQGANYGYTF.

In this sample, this clonotype turned up a few times. The chain joins TRBV2 to TRBJ2-1; 10 bases are a match to TRBD2. CDR3 size: 14 residues. J lost 9 bases, V lost 4 bases, and 6 bases had no gene match. CDR1 is SNHLY and CDR2 is FYNNEI in the germline V gene. The CDR3 nucleotides read TGTGCCAGCAGTGTACAGCGGGGGGGCACTGAGCAGTTCTTC. This encodes CASSVQRGGTEQFF.

The gene calls are TRBV5-1 and TRBJ2-1; TRBD2 aligns across 10 bases. The germline CDR1 and CDR2 sequences are SGHRS and YFSETQ. Losses at the gene ends were 4 bases for V and 8 bases for J; bases not matched to a gene: 6. The CDR3 contains 14 residues. This CDR3 is CASSIAGGGDEQFF. The DNA for the CDR3 is TGCGCCAGCAGCATAGCGGGAGGTGGGGATGAGCAGTTCTTC.